This TCR beta chain was sequenced during a study of blood T cells in healthy people across ages. Study details: Template switching caught about one barcoded beta molecule for each two T cells. Study-wide findings and caveats: Greater diversity and more naive CD4+ cells were seen in long-lived donors than in aged donors.

Healthy individuals of Caucasian origin from Russia, aged about 6 to 95, served as donors. Turning to this clonotype: The antigen is not known.

CDR3 length: 15 amino acids. V lost 3 bases to trimming and J lost 0 bases, with 12 bases between them. Germline V CDR1 and CDR2: KGHSH, LQKENI. A second about 7 to 11 cycle PCR used barcoded and J-beta primers. TCRdb re-analysed the 5' RACE reads in MiXCR, keeping a single row per CDR3 protein. The table shows 650,000 to 1,000,000 distinct CDR3 sequences, with around 50% occurring only once. This clonotype was obtained from a man at least 80 years old in good health. The sequenced material came from blood. V usage is TRBV18 and J usage is TRBJ2-7; D gene ambiguous. This CDR3 reads CASSPTDGTSYEQYF. The CDR3 bases are TGTGCCAGCTCACCTACAGACGGAACCTCCTACGAGCAGTACTTC.